The 16 T cell receptor beta chains below come from one sample, sequenced in a study of shared clonotypes between healthy human individuals. TCRdb's copy holds only in-frame clones and misses some; the assay was immunoSEQ multiplex PCR. The sample lists more than 1,200,000 clones; 97% to 99% were seen once. The sample consisted of naive CD4+ T cells sorted from blood. As for subset: CD45RA+ positively selected. The receptors derive from a man aged 25-40 years in good health.

The chain uses TRBV10-3 and TRBJ2-6; 7 bases match TRBD1. Trimming took 4 bases from V and 1 from J; bases not matched to a gene: 10. Germline CDR1 is ENHRY and CDR2 is SYGVKD. CDR3 size: 18 residues. This CDR3 reads CAISGSGQRLSGANVLTF. CDR3 coding DNA: TGTGCCATCAGTGGCTCGGGACAGCGATTATCTGGGGCCAACGTCCTGACTTTC.

This clone appeared a single time. This chain joins TRBV28 and TRBJ2-1, with 10 bases fitting TRBD2. Per germline, CDR1 MDHEN and CDR2 SYDVKM. The ends lost 5 bases at V and 10 bases at J; junction bases unmatched: 5. The CDR3 runs 13 residues. CDR3 bases: TGTGCCAGCAGTAAGCGGGAGGGGCAGGAGCAGTTCTTC. Protein: CASSKREGQEQFF.

The rearrangement uses TRBV27 and TRBJ2-7; the D gene is possibly TRBD1 (8 bases). The CDR3 is made up of 14 amino acids. The V end lost 2 bases, the J end lost 3 bases, and 11 bases lay between the germline ends. The germline V gene has CDR1 MNHEY and CDR2 SMNVEV (reference sequence). CDR3 DNA sequence: TGTGCCAGCAGTTTAACAGGGGGGGACTACGAGCAGTACTTC. This codes for CASSLTGGDYEQYF.

CDR3 sequence (DNA): TGTGCCAGCAGTTGGGGACAGGGGGCGAGCTCCTACGAGCAGTACTTC. Encoded protein: CASSWGQGASSYEQYF. This sequence joins TRBV6-5 and TRBJ2-7; 12 positions agree with TRBD1. Germline trimming cut 4 bases from V and 0 bases from J; bases unmatched to any gene: 4. CDR1 is MNHEY, CDR2 SVGAGI, per germline. This CDR3 has 16 residues.

The rearrangement links TRBV30 to TRBJ2-7; perhaps TRBD1 as D (6 bases). This CDR3 is built from 15 residues. Trimming cost V 0 bases and J 1 base, with 13 bases left between them. CDR1 is GTSNPN and CDR2 is SVGIG in the germline V gene (reference sequence). The CDR3 DNA follows: TGTGCCTGGAGTGTACTACAGGGTCTATCCTACGAGCAGTACTTC. Amino acid sequence: CAWSVLQGLSYEQYF.

V and J are TRBV2 and TRBJ2-7, with D perhaps matching TRBD1 or TRBD2 (5 bases each). Per germline, CDR1 SNHLY and CDR2 FYNNEI. Trimming removed 3 bases from V and 4 bases from J, with 13 bases in between. The CDR3 has 14 residues. CDR3: CASSEGTKLYEQYF. CDR3 nucleotide sequence: TGTGCCAGCAGTGAGGGGACGAAATTATACGAGCAGTACTTC.

This rearrangement joins TRBV5-3 to TRBJ1-2; 12 positions match TRBD1. TRBV5-3 is annotated as an ORF whose role is uncertain. This CDR3 region has 15 residues. V shed 1 base and J 7 bases; nucleotides not matched to a gene: 5. The CDR3 protein is CARSLQGQGAGGYTF. CDR3 sequence (DNA): TGTGCCAGAAGCTTGCAGGGACAGGGGGCAGGTGGCTACACCTTC.

The chain recombines TRBV9 with TRBJ2-5; 7 bases fit TRBD1. V lost 4 bases, J lost 2 bases, and 5 bases stayed unmatched. The CDR3 is 14 residues long. Germline assignment: CDR1 SGDLS and CDR2 YYNGEE. The chain's CDR3 is CASSTGTVQETQYF. As DNA, the CDR3 is TGTGCCAGCAGCACCGGGACAGTACAAGAGACCCAGTACTTC.

The chain employs TRBV15 and TRBJ2-5; 7 bases align to TRBD2. Germline V CDR1 and CDR2: LNHNV, YYDKDF (reference sequence). V lost 0 bases to trimming and J lost 7 bases; unmatched junction nucleotides: 8. This CDR3 has 15 residues. In nucleotides, the CDR3 is TGTGCCACCAGCAGAGATCGGGGAGGGTTGGGGACCCAGTACTTC. Its protein product is CATSRDRGGLGTQYF.

CDR3 in DNA: TGTGCCAGCTCACCAAGGAGGGTAAGGGACAATGAGCAGTTCTTC. It translates to CASSPRRVRDNEQFF. This chain uses TRBV18 with TRBJ2-1; possible D gene TRBD2, 6 bases. V lost 2 bases, J lost 5 bases, and 13 bases lay in between. Germline V gene sequence: CDR1 KGHSH, CDR2 LQKENI. The CDR3 has 15 amino acids.

This clone has only one observation. The genes are TRBV5-1 and TRBJ2-1; TRBD2 agrees at 7 bases. Germline V gene lookup returns CDR1 SGHRS and CDR2 YFSETQ. CDR3 length equals 14 residues. Trimming took 3 bases from V and 8 from J; bases not matched to a gene: 8. CDR3 DNA: TGCGCCAGCAGCTCCGGACTAGGTGTTGATGAGCAGTTCTTC. As protein: CASSSGLGVDEQFF.

The rearrangement joins TRBV4-1 to TRBJ2-1; no reliable D call. CDR1 and CDR2 from the germline V gene are MGHRA and YSYEKL. With 1 base removed from V and 2 bases from J, the gap between germline ends came to 6 bases. The CDR3 sequence is 14 residues long. CDR3: CASSQVPTYNEQFF. CDR3 DNA sequence: TGCGCCAGCAGCCAAGTTCCTACCTACAATGAGCAGTTCTTC.

The chain is built from TRBV4-1 and TRBJ2-7; 8 nucleotides align to TRBD1. The CDR3 consists of 16 residues. Germline assignment: CDR1 MGHRA and CDR2 YSYEKL. The junction had 8 bases not matched to a gene; V was cut back by 1 base and J by 3 bases. The CDR3 DNA follows: TGCGCCAGCAGCCAAGGGAGTGCGACAGGGGTCTACGAGCAGTACTTC. This gives the protein CASSQGSATGVYEQYF.

J is TRBJ2-5 and V is TRBV20-1; 7 positions match TRBD2. Germline loops: CDR1 DFQATT, CDR2 SNEGSKA (reference sequence). The CDR3 has 11 amino acids. For the CDR3, the DNA is TGCAGCGGGACTAACCAAGAGACCCAGTACTTC. It is translated as CSGTNQETQYF.

Notes on this clone: Other DNA sequences in the sample encode the same CDR3. The chain couples TRBV10-3 to TRBJ2-5; D may be TRBD1 or TRBD2 (5 bases each). The CDR3 covers 14 residues. CDR1 and CDR2 from the germline V gene are ENHRY and SYGVKD. V was shortened by 0 bases and J by 5 bases, with 10 bases between the two germline ends. CDR3 loop: CAISESRGGETQYF. DNA for the CDR3: TGTGCCATCAGTGAGTCTCGGGGCGGGGAGACCCAGTACTTC.

Of note for this clone: Additional DNA sequences in this sample encode the identical CDR3. J is TRBJ1-4 and V is TRBV9; 9 nucleotides line up with TRBD1. The CDR3 totals 14 residues. Per germline, CDR1 SGDLS and CDR2 YYNGEE. After removal of 3 bases from V and 8 bases from J, the junction contained 5 bases not matched to a gene. DNA of the CDR3: TGTGCCAGCAGCGCGGGACAGGGAGGGGAAAAACTGTTTTTT. Its protein is CASSAGQGGEKLFF.